These 6 T cell receptor beta chains share one sample of origin, sequenced in a study of T-cell memory formation after mild COVID-19. TCRdb reprocessed the 5' RACE reads with MiXCR, giving one entry per CDR3 protein. The data contain about 340,000 distinct CDR3 sequences, approximately 13% of them singletons. Sequences were obtained from PBMCs or a T cell subset sorted from them (not recorded which). The receptors were gathered from a man aged 18 to 30 who had mild COVID-19 (a few samples of this study predate the infection). Cell type and time point are not known.

The gene calls are TRBV12-3 or TRBV12-4 and TRBJ1-3; unclear D gene. V was shortened by 1 base and J by 2 bases, with 21 bases between the two germline ends. The CDR3 has 19 residues. The CDR3 region has the DNA TGTGCCAGCAGTTTAGATACCCCTCCGCGCGGCGAACCTGGAAACACCATATATTTT. Translation: CASSLDTPPRGEPGNTIYF.

This clonotype was detected many times. The gene calls are TRBV6-5 and TRBJ2-5; D is perhaps TRBD1 or TRBD2 (5 bases each). Germline loops: CDR1 MNHEY, CDR2 SVGAGI. The CDR3 is made up of 16 amino acids. Trimming shortened V by 1 base and J by 5 bases, and 17 bases separated the two germline ends. This CDR3 reads CASSYYSGRGEETQYF. The CDR3 bases are TGTGCCAGCAGTTACTACTCGGGAAGGGGCGAGGAGACCCAGTACTTC.

This clonotype was recorded a few times. The V and J genes are TRBV7-9 and TRBJ1-1; no reliable D call. V gave up 7 bases and J gave up 6 bases, with 9 bases separating them. The CDR3 length is 11 residues. The germline CDR1 and CDR2 sequences are SEHNR and FQNEAQ (reference sequence). The CDR3 DNA reads TGTGCCAGCACGGTTGTCGCTGAAGCTTTCTTT. Residues: CASTVVAEAFF.

V gene TRBV12-3 or TRBV12-4 combines with J gene TRBJ1-3, with a possible D match to TRBD1 (5 bases). CDR3 length: 13 amino acids. Trimming pared 7 bases from V and 4 bases from J, leaving 11 bases between. The CDR3 DNA follows: TGTGCCAGCACCAATAACAGGGGAAACACCATATATTTT. This translates into CASTNNRGNTIYF.

The chain joins TRBV6-5 to TRBJ2-3; 9 bases line up with TRBD1. Per germline, CDR1 MNHEY and CDR2 SVGAGI. The J segment lost 5 bases and the V segment lost 7 bases, leaving 4 bases of the junction unmatched. This CDR3 comprises 13 residues. In DNA form, the CDR3 reads TGTGCCAGCAAGAGACAGGGGGTAGATACGCAGTATTTT. It is translated as CASKRQGVDTQYF.

This clonotype has at least ten counts. The chain is built from TRBV7-2 and TRBJ2-5; D gene unclear. This CDR3 contains 13 residues. Trimming pared 3 bases from V and 0 bases from J, leaving 5 bases between. Germline loops: CDR1 SGHTA, CDR2 FQGNSA. This CDR3 is CASSFQYQETQYF. Written as DNA, the CDR3 is TGTGCCAGCAGCTTTCAGTACCAAGAGACCCAGTACTTC.